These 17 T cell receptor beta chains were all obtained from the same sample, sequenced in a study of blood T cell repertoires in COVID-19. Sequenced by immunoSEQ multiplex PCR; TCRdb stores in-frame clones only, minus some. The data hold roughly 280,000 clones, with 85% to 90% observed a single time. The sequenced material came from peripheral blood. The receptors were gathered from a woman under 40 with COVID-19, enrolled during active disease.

CDR3 residues: CASSPSGGSSYNEQFF. The CDR3 nucleotides are TGTGCCAGTAGCCCCTCGGGGGGAAGCTCCTACAATGAGCAGTTCTTC. The V gene is TRBV19, the J gene TRBJ2-1; TRBD2 matches 7 bases. Trimming at V came to 6 bases and at J to 0 bases, leaving 8 bases not matched to a gene. Germline values: CDR1 LNHDA, CDR2 SQIVND (reference sequence). The CDR3 loop spans 16 amino acids. Variable domain in full (rest from reference TRBV19 and TRBJ2-1): DGGITQSPKYLFRKEGQNVTLSCEQNLNHDAMYWYRQDPGQGLRLIYYSQIVNDFQKGDIAEGYSVSREKKESFPLTVTSAQKNPTAFYLCASSPSGGSSYNEQFFGPGTRLTVL.

The DNA of the CDR3 is TGTGCCAGCAGCTTAGATCGCGGGAGACATGGGACTGAAGCTTTCTTT. Residues: CASSLDRGRHGTEAFF. The chain combines TRBV7-9 with TRBJ1-1; D uncertain. CDR3 length: 16 amino acids. V was trimmed by 1 base and J by 5 bases, leaving 17 bases between them. Germline V lookup: CDR1 SEHNR, CDR2 FQNEAQ (reference sequence). Variable domain in full (rest from reference TRBV7-9 and TRBJ1-1): DTGVSQNPRHKITKRGQNVTFRCDPISEHNRLYWYRQTLGQGPEFLTYFQNEAQLEKSRLLSDRFSAERPKGSFSTLEIQRTEQGDSAMYLCASSLDRGRHGTEAFFGQGTRLTVV.

CDR3 residues: CASNFQGQAGELFF. The CDR3 region has the DNA TGTGCCAGCAATTTTCAGGGTCAGGCCGGGGAGCTGTTTTTT. The rearrangement joins TRBV9 to TRBJ2-2; the D gene is possibly TRBD1 (5 bases). The germline gives CDR1 SGDLS, CDR2 YYNGEE. Trimming cost V 6 bases and J 6 bases, with 15 bases left between them. The CDR3 totals 14 residues.

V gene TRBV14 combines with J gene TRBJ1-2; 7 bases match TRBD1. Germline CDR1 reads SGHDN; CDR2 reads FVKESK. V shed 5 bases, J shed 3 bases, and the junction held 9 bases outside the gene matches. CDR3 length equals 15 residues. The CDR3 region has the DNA TGTGCCAGCAGCGTCTACAGGGGCGTAGACTATGGCTACACCTTC. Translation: CASSVYRGVDYGYTF.

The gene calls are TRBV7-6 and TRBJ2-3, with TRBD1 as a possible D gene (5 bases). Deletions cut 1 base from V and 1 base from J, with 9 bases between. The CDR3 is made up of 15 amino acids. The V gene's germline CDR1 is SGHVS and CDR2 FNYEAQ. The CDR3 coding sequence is TGTGCCAGCAGCTTAGGAGACAGTCGCACAGATACGCAGTATTTT. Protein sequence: CASSLGDSRTDTQYF.

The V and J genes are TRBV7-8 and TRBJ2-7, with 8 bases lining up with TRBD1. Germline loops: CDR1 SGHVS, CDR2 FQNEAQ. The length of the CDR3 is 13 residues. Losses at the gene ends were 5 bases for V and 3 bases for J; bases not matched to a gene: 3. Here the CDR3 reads CASSTGQGYEQYF. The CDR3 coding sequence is TGTGCCAGCAGCACCGGACAGGGCTACGAGCAGTACTTC.

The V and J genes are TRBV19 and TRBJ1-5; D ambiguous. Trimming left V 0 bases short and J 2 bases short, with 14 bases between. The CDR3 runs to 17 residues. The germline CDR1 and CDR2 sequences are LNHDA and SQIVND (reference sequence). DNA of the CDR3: TGTGCCAGTAGTATAGATGAGACAAACCTTGGCAATCAGCCCCAGCATTTT. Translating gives CASSIDETNLGNQPQHF.

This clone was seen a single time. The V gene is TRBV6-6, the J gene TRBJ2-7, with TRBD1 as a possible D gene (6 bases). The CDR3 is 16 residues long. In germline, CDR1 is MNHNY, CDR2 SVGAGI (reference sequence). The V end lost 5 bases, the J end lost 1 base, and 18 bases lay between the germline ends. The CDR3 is CASSPVWGQRSYEQYF. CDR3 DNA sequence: TGTGCCAGCAGTCCAGTGTGGGGGCAGAGGTCCTACGAGCAGTACTTC.

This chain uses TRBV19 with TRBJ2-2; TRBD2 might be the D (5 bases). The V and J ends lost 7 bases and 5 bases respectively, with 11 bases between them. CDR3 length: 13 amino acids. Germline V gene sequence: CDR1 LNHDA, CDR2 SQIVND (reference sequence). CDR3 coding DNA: TGTGCCAGTACCGATCCGGGGACCGGGGAGCTGTTTTTT. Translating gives CASTDPGTGELFF.

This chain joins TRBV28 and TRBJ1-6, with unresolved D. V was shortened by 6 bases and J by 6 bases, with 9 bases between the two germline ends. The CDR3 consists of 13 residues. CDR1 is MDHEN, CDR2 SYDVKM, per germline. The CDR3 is CASSLAVNSPLHF. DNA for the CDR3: TGTGCCAGCAGCCTGGCAGTTAATTCACCCCTCCACTTT.

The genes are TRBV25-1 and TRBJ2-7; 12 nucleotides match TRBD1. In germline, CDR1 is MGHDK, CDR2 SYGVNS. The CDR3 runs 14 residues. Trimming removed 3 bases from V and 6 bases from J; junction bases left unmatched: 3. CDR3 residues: CASSDGTGGLEQYF. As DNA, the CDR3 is TGTGCCAGCAGTGATGGGACAGGGGGCCTCGAGCAGTACTTC.

The CDR3 DNA reads TGTGCCAGCAGCAAATACAGGGTCCTTAATGAAAAACTGTTTTTT. It specifies CASSKYRVLNEKLFF. The rearrangement uses TRBV21-1 and TRBJ1-4; the table assigns TRBD1, which was not confirmed against the DNA. TRBV21-1 is a pseudogene. The CDR3 totals 15 residues.

The CDR3 bases are TGTGCCAGCAGCTGGGACTCGGGTGGAAACACCATATATTTT. It codes for CASSWDSGGNTIYF. The chain combines TRBV28 with TRBJ1-3; D is perhaps TRBD1 (5 bases). Looked up from germline, CDR1 is MDHEN and CDR2 is SYDVKM. This CDR3 has 14 residues. V lost 6 bases to trimming and J lost 3 bases, with 12 bases between them.

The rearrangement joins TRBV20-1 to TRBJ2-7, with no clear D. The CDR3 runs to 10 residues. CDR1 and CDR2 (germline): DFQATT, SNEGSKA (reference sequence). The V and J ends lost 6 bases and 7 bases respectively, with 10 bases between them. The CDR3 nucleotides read TGCAGTGCCAGTGCCCTGGAGCAGTACTTC. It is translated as CSASALEQYF.

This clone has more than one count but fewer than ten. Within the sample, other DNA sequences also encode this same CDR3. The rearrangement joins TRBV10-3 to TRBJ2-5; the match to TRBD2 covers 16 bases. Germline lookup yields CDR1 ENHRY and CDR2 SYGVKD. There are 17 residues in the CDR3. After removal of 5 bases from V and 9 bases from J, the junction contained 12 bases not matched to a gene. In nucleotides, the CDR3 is TGTGCCATCAGTCCGGGACTAGCGGGAGGGGGGATGGGATCCCAGTACTTC. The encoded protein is CAISPGLAGGGMGSQYF.

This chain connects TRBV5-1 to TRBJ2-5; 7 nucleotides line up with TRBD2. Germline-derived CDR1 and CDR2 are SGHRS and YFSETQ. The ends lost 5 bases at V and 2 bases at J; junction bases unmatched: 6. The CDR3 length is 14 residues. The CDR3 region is CASRFASGQETQYF. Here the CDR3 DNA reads TGCGCCAGCAGATTCGCTAGCGGACAAGAGACCCAGTACTTC.

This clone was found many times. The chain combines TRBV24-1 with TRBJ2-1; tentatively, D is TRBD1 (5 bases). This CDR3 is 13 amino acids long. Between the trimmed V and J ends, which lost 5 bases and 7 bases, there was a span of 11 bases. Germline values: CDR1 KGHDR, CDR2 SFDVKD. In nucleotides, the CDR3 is TGTGCCACCAGTGTTTCAGGGCGGAATGAGCAGTTCTTC. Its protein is CATSVSGRNEQFF.